The source of this T cell receptor (beta chain) is a study of CD8 T cells in Susac syndrome. An input of 0.5 to 1 ug of RNA was subjected to reverse transcription using random hexamers. TCRdb fed the immunoSEQ multiplex PCR reads into MiXCR, producing one record per CDR3 protein. The sample records about 130,000 distinct CDR3 sequences, approximately 93% being singletons. In this sample, this clonotype turned up a few times. Trimming stripped 6 bases from V and 3 bases from J, with 11 bases between. CDR1 and CDR2 from the germline V gene are DFQATT and SNEGSKA (reference sequence). The CDR3 consists of 12 residues.

The sequenced sample was CD8+ T cells from PBMCs. V gene TRBV20-1 combines with J gene TRBJ1-1, with D maybe TRBD1 (5 bases). The receptor's source is a human donor with multiple sclerosis. CDR3 protein: CSAPQGYTEAFF. CDR3 sequence (DNA): TGCAGTGCGCCTCAGGGTTACACTGAAGCTTTCTTT.